Listed below are T cell receptor beta chains from one sample, sequenced in a study of response to subunit inactivated influenza vaccine. MiXCR, applied by TCRdb to the RT-PCR reads, yields one record per CDR3 protein. The repertoire has around 520,000 distinct CDR3 sequences, roughly 12% of them found once; the top ten carry 10%. The sequenced sample was PBMCs from blood, obtained on the day of vaccination. These TCRs come from a man in his fifties or sixties who received an inactivated influenza vaccine. Both conserved end residues are trimmed from each CDR3. The D gene is left open where the match is weak.

j_gene,d_gene,v_gene,CDR3aa
TRBJ2-3,TRBD2,TRBV28,ASGWSGGRDTQY
TRBJ2-5,.,TRBV7-2,ASSLVGGQQETQY
TRBJ2-1,.,TRBV6-2/TRBV6-3,ASSYLRLDNEQF
TRBJ2-7,.,TRBV24-1,ATSDLNEQY
TRBJ2-1,TRBD2,TRBV11-2,ASSPLTSGSSNEQF
TRBJ1-4,.,TRBV4-2,ASSQATGRGNEKLF
TRBJ2-2,.,TRBV24-1,ATSDSSTFSVEELF
TRBJ2-4,.,TRBV20-1,SFLGTAKNIQY
TRBJ2-2,.,TRBV5-5,ASNPDGATGRTGELF
TRBJ2-2,TRBD1,TRBV29-1,SAARRTGGGGELF
TRBJ2-7,TRBD1,TRBV20-1,SATGQGAYEQY
TRBJ1-1,.,TRBV5-6,ASSLANTEAF
TRBJ2-2,TRBD2,TRBV5-1,ASSSGLAGENTGELF
TRBJ2-1,TRBD2,TRBV29-1,SGRTSGNNEQF
TRBJ2-7,.,TRBV5-1,ASSLVRGEQY
TRBJ2-1,.,TRBV20-1,SARSPQTVEQF
TRBJ2-3,TRBD2,TRBV29-1,SGLTSGRTQY
TRBJ1-5,.,TRBV28,ASSFDRNQTQH
TRBJ2-6,.,TRBV20-1,SAREGETGANVLT
TRBJ2-7,TRBD1,TRBV19,ATQGQGASYEQY
TRBJ2-7,.,TRBV25-1,ASSEIHEQY
TRBJ1-2,.,TRBV18,ASSPKGDTRNYGYT
TRBJ1-5,.,TRBV6-5,ASSYQGNSNQPQH
TRBJ2-2,.,TRBV6-2/TRBV6-3,ASQTHSLNTGELF
TRBJ2-7,.,TRBV7-2,ASSLEPRGSMYEQY
TRBJ2-3,TRBD2,TRBV27,ASRREGTDTQY
TRBJ2-3,.,TRBV7-9,ASSPSISTDTQY
TRBJ2-7,.,TRBV5-6,ASSWDWVGTYEQY
TRBJ2-1,.,TRBV6-5,ASSYGSSYNEQF
TRBJ2-1,.,TRBV12-3/TRBV12-4,ASSFMGNEQF
TRBJ2-7,TRBD1,TRBV4-2,ASSSPTGVEQY
TRBJ2-7,TRBD2,TRBV5-1,ASSLFVGRNEQY
TRBJ2-7,.,TRBV12-3/TRBV12-4,ASSAREKLYEQY
TRBJ2-7,.,TRBV3-1,ASSQSPGVYEQY
TRBJ2-7,.,TRBV12-3/TRBV12-4,ASSPLGMGSSYEQY
TRBJ2-1,.,TRBV20-1,SASPLPVNEQF
TRBJ2-1,.,TRBV7-8,ASSLSQGPYNEQF
TRBJ2-6,.,TRBV19,ASTTLGISVGLSGANVLT
TRBJ2-7,TRBD1,TRBV6-1,ASTDPGTGSSEQY
TRBJ2-1,.,TRBV12-3/TRBV12-4,ASRSLAGTTPNNEQF
TRBJ2-7,TRBD2,TRBV5-1,ASSSGLADTRAYEQY
TRBJ1-1,TRBD1,TRBV7-2,ASSPRQGARNTEAF
TRBJ2-2,.,TRBV12-3/TRBV12-4,ASSHTTGELF
TRBJ2-3,.,TRBV20-1,SASKQIDTQY
TRBJ2-6,.,TRBV12-3/TRBV12-4,ASSLARQESSGANVLT
TRBJ1-1,.,TRBV7-2,ASSLWFGMNTEAF
TRBJ1-2,.,TRBV6-2/TRBV6-3,ASSYSSGHYGYT
TRBJ1-5,TRBD1,TRBV2,ASSVDRSNKPQH
TRBJ2-3,.,TRBV15,ATSRGRATDTQY
TRBJ2-1,TRBD2,TRBV20-1,SARWPSGRDYNEQF
TRBJ1-5,.,TRBV4-3,ASSQEGNSNQPQH
TRBJ2-1,.,TRBV18,ASSPSPRRALHEQF
TRBJ2-2,.,TRBV20-1,SARDSNNPTGELF
TRBJ2-1,.,TRBV20-1,SASPAAGPSNEQF
TRBJ2-7,.,TRBV29-1,SVVGRVIYEQY
TRBJ1-1,.,TRBV5-1,ASTHSGTENTEAF